These 28 T cell receptor beta chains came from one sample sequenced in a study of cytomegalovirus exposure and HLA in healthy donors (dated by TCRdb to 2015 to 2018). Libraries were prepared through the immunoSEQ multiplex PCR assay. A mixture of 60 forward primers for TCR Vbeta segments and 13 reverse primers for TCR Jbeta segments was used in the multiplex PCR. Here the immuneACCESS table is served through TCRdb, limited to in-frame sequences with V and J called. Missing clones are a known gap in these copies; in checked studies unresolved V genes cover under half, and the rest lacks a known reason. The sample table lists some 140,000 clones, 60% to 80% of them with a count of one. The top ten clonotypes cover roughly 2.3% of the sample. The sample consisted of PBMCs. The source is a man aged 30-40 years in good health and CMV-seronegative.

The CDR3 nucleotides are TGTGCCTGGGGAAACCTAGCGGGAGTTGGGGGCTACGAGCAGTACTTC. This codes for CAWGNLAGVGGYEQYF. V gene TRBV30 combines with J gene TRBJ2-7; TRBD2 aligns across 10 bases. CDR3 length: 16 amino acids. V lost 5 bases, J lost 3 bases, and 13 bases stayed unmatched. Per germline, CDR1 GTSNPN and CDR2 SVGIG (reference sequence).

The gene calls are TRBV9 and TRBJ2-1; TRBD2 aligns across 10 bases. Germline lookup yields CDR1 SGDLS and CDR2 YYNGEE. J gave up 7 bases and V 3 bases, and 10 bases lay outside the gene matches. The CDR3 is 16 amino acids. The CDR3 reads CASSAPGTSGMNEQFF. CDR3 bases: TGTGCCAGCAGCGCCCCCGGAACTAGCGGGATGAATGAGCAGTTCTTC.

The chain recombines TRBV6-5 with TRBJ1-3; the D is unclear. Germline CDR1 is MNHEY and CDR2 is SVGAGI. The CDR3 is 13 residues long. V was clipped by 2 bases and J by 4 bases, with 6 bases between them. The CDR3 DNA sequence: TGTGCCAGCAGTTACATAGCAGGAAACACCATATATTTT. It specifies CASSYIAGNTIYF.

A single count supports this clone. The chain combines TRBV11-2 with TRBJ2-5, with TRBD2 identical over 12 bases. Unmatched junction bases numbered 13, after V lost 2 bases and J lost 6 bases. The CDR3 is made up of 18 amino acids. Per germline, CDR1 SGHAT and CDR2 FQNNGV. CDR3 residues: CASSLPSYLAGGPKTQYF. DNA for the CDR3: TGTGCCAGCAGCTTACCGTCGTACCTAGCGGGAGGGCCCAAGACCCAGTACTTC.

This rearrangement joins TRBV6-1 to TRBJ1-5; possible D gene TRBD1, 5 bases. With 8 bases removed from V and 0 bases from J, the gap between germline ends came to 11 bases. The CDR3 sequence is 14 residues long. The germline V gene encodes CDR1 MNHNS and CDR2 SASEGT. The DNA for the CDR3 is TGTGCCAGCGGACACCCCTATAGCAATCAGCCCCAGCATTTT. Translated, it gives CASGHPYSNQPQHF.

This chain joins TRBV28 and TRBJ1-5; D is unclear. In germline, CDR1 is MDHEN, CDR2 SYDVKM. This CDR3 has 14 amino acids. V was cut by 6 bases and J by 7 bases, with 16 bases left in between. CDR3 nucleotide sequence: TGTGCCAGCAGCTCCCCAGTTGGGAGGCAGCCCCAGCATTTT. Translation: CASSSPVGRQPQHF.

The table lists this clone with a few counts. The gene calls are TRBV10-1 and TRBJ1-5; possible D gene TRBD1, 5 bases. Trimming took off 7 bases at V and 7 bases at J, with 17 bases between the two ends. The CDR3 spans 14 residues. Germline V CDR1 and CDR2: WNHNN, SYGVQD (reference sequence). The CDR3 loop reads CASMRPGNIQPQHF. DNA for the CDR3: TGCGCCAGCATGCGGCCAGGGAATATCCAGCCCCAGCATTTT.

This chain joins TRBV6-5 and TRBJ2-7; D not certain. This CDR3 is built from 15 residues. Germline lookup yields CDR1 MNHEY and CDR2 SVGAGI. V lost 6 bases and J lost 4, with 19 bases in between. The CDR3 DNA sequence: TGTGCCAGCAGCATAACCGCCGATGCGGCGTACGAGCAGTACTTC. It is translated as CASSITADAAYEQYF.

This chain uses TRBV30 with TRBJ1-1, with D uncertain. CDR3 length: 14 residues. In germline, CDR1 is GTSNPN, CDR2 SVGIG (reference sequence). V was cut by 0 bases and J by 5 bases, with 13 bases left in between. In nucleotides, the CDR3 is TGTGCCTGGAGTGTACGGGCGGGGTGGACTGAAGCTTTCTTT. As protein: CAWSVRAGWTEAFF.

The chain carries TRBV11-3 and TRBJ2-1, with TRBD2 matching over 10 bases. This CDR3 contains 17 residues. Looked up from germline, CDR1 is SGHNT and CDR2 is YENEEA. V lost 1 base, J lost 3 bases, and 6 bases stayed unmatched. The CDR3 DNA sequence: TGTGCCAGCAGCTTAGGAACTACTAGCGGGAACTACAATGAGCAGTTCTTC. Protein sequence: CASSLGTTSGNYNEQFF.

In its sample, this clone was seen once. The chain is built from TRBV5-1 and TRBJ2-7; unclear D gene. Germline V gene lookup returns CDR1 SGHRS and CDR2 YFSETQ. V lost 5 bases to trimming and J lost 4 bases, with 19 bases between them. The CDR3 sequence is 15 residues long. The CDR3 DNA sequence: TGCGCCAGCAGTGATCACAGCAACTCCAATTACGAGCAGTACTTC. Translated, it gives CASSDHSNSNYEQYF.

This clone has only a few counts. The V and J genes are TRBV6-4 and TRBJ2-7, with TRBD2 as a possible D gene (6 bases). The germline gives CDR1 MRHNA, CDR2 SNTAGT. Trimming pared 4 bases from V and 6 bases from J, leaving 13 bases between. The CDR3 sequence is 13 residues long. This CDR3 is CASSVGRLGEQYF. CDR3 in DNA: TGTGCCAGCAGTGTTGGGAGGTTGGGCGAGCAGTACTTC.

The genes are TRBV6-5 and TRBJ2-1, with 10 bases fitting TRBD2. This CDR3 spans 15 amino acids. V lost 4 bases to trimming and J lost 3 bases; unmatched junction nucleotides: 3. The germline CDR1 and CDR2 sequences are MNHEY and SVGAGI. The CDR3 region is CASSSGLADYNEQFF. DNA for the CDR3: TGTGCCAGCAGTTCTGGACTAGCGGACTACAATGAGCAGTTCTTC.

CDR3 amino acids: CASSPRLARARDTQYF. CDR3 coding DNA: TGTGCCAGCTCACCCCGGTTAGCAAGAGCCCGAGATACGCAGTATTTT. The gene calls are TRBV18 and TRBJ2-3; D is ambiguous. CDR3 size: 16 residues. Germline V lookup: CDR1 KGHSH, CDR2 LQKENI. The V end was cut by 3 bases, the J end by 5 bases, with 18 bases between.

The chain is built from TRBV7-2 and TRBJ2-1; possible D gene TRBD2, 6 bases. Trimming pared 8 bases from V and 8 bases from J, leaving 19 bases between. Germline V gene data show CDR1 as SGHTA and CDR2 as FQGNSA. CDR3 length equals 14 residues. The CDR3 loop is CASRPETSEDEQFF. In DNA, the CDR3 is TGTGCCAGCCGACCAGAGACTAGTGAAGATGAGCAGTTCTTC.

The rearrangement uses TRBV7-9 and TRBJ1-2, with D possibly matching TRBD1 (6 bases). The germline gives CDR1 SEHNR, CDR2 FQNEAQ (reference sequence). There are 15 residues in the CDR3. Trimming pared 7 bases from V and 5 bases from J, leaving 20 bases between. The CDR3 DNA sequence: TGTGCCAGCATCCCCCGCCAAGGGGGTTGGTATGGCTACACCTTC. Protein sequence: CASIPRQGGWYGYTF.

The rearrangement links TRBV18 to TRBJ2-1; 7 positions agree with TRBD2. This CDR3 spans 17 amino acids. Trimming at V came to 3 bases and at J to 4 bases, leaving 12 bases not matched to a gene. CDR1 and CDR2 from the germline V gene are KGHSH and LQKENI. In DNA, the CDR3 is TGTGCCAGCTCACCCGCGTCTAGGGCTAGCGGTTACAATGAGCAGTTCTTC. This translates into CASSPASRASGYNEQFF.

The chain uses TRBV5-8 and TRBJ2-5, with a tentative D call TRBD1 (6 bases). The end of the DNA aligns better with TRBJ2-7, so the J call may be wrong. The CDR3 extends over 14 amino acids. In germline, CDR1 is SGHTS, CDR2 YDEGEE. CDR3 in amino acids: CASSPGTHAYEQYF. The CDR3, as DNA: TGTGCCAGCAGCCCCGGGACACATGCCTACGAGCAGTACTTC.

The chain employs TRBV6-6 and TRBJ1-6; TRBD1 matches at 9 bases. V lost 6 bases, J lost 5 bases, and 5 bases stayed unmatched. This CDR3 region has 15 residues. Germline-derived CDR1 and CDR2 are MNHNY and SVGAGI (reference sequence). The CDR3 sequence: CASSGTGTDNSPLHF. The CDR3 DNA is TGTGCCAGCAGCGGGACAGGGACCGATAATTCACCCCTCCACTTT.

J is TRBJ1-4 and V is TRBV5-4; 10 nucleotides agree with TRBD1. V shed 4 bases and J 6 bases; nucleotides not matched to a gene: 3. The CDR3 loop spans 14 amino acids. Germline V gene lookup returns CDR1 SGHNT and CDR2 YYREEE (reference sequence). CDR3 residues: CASSRDRGHEKLFF. Written as DNA, the CDR3 is TGTGCCAGCAGCCGGGACAGGGGCCATGAAAAACTGTTTTTT.

The V and J genes are TRBV9 and TRBJ2-5, with D tentatively TRBD2 (6 bases). CDR3 length: 13 residues. Germline lookup yields CDR1 SGDLS and CDR2 YYNGEE. The ends were cut back, 7 bases at V and 4 bases at J, with 14 bases in the middle. The CDR3 DNA sequence: TGTGCCAGCGGGAGGTGGGCGGGAGAGACCCAGTACTTC. It codes for CASGRWAGETQYF.

The rearrangement uses TRBV7-9 and TRBJ1-1, with 9 bases lining up with TRBD1. V shed 2 bases, J shed 5 bases, and the junction held 9 bases outside the gene matches. This CDR3 region has 16 residues. The germline V gene encodes CDR1 SEHNR and CDR2 FQNEAQ (reference sequence). CDR3 amino acids: CASSLLGQGYGTEAFF. Written as DNA, the CDR3 is TGTGCCAGCAGCTTATTGGGACAGGGATATGGGACTGAAGCTTTCTTT.

This chain joins TRBV5-1 and TRBJ2-7, with 10 bases lining up with TRBD1. V lost 0 bases, J lost 3 bases, and 6 bases stayed unmatched. The V gene's germline CDR1 is SGHRS and CDR2 YFSETQ. The CDR3 extends over 16 amino acids. CDR3 sequence reads: CASSLDSDRGFYEQYF. DNA of the CDR3: TGCGCCAGCAGCTTGGATTCGGACAGGGGGTTCTACGAGCAGTACTTC.

The sample holds a few counts of this clone. This sequence joins TRBV4-2 and TRBJ2-7, with D possibly TRBD2 on 6 matching bases. This CDR3 contains 15 residues. Trimming stripped 4 bases from V and 0 bases from J, with 13 bases between. The V gene's germline CDR1 is LGHNA and CDR2 YNFKEQ. Here the CDR3 reads CASSLKGRDSYEQYF. CDR3 sequence (DNA): TGTGCCAGCAGCCTCAAAGGGCGGGACTCCTACGAGCAGTACTTC.

A few counts support this clone. The V gene is TRBV10-2, the J gene TRBJ1-1; 7 bases match TRBD1. The CDR3 loop spans 15 amino acids. Germline CDR1 is WSHSY and CDR2 is SAAADI. J lost 4 bases, V lost 6 bases, and 11 bases had no gene match. CDR3 in DNA: TGCGCCAGCAGCCAGACAGGGCGAGGAGGCACTGAAGCTTTCTTT. Amino acid sequence: CASSQTGRGGTEAFF.

This clone appeared a single time. CDR3 in amino acids: CASRRGSLETEAFF. In DNA form, the CDR3 reads TGCGCCAGCCGTCGCGGAAGTTTGGAGACTGAAGCTTTCTTT. This sequence joins TRBV5-1 and TRBJ1-1, with D unresolved. Trimming took off 7 bases at V and 5 bases at J, with 18 bases between the two ends. Germline V gives CDR1 SGHRS, CDR2 YFSETQ. This CDR3 has 14 residues.

The chain has TRBV5-4 and TRBJ1-2; 10 bases line up with TRBD1. Germline CDR1 is SGHNT and CDR2 is YYREEE (reference sequence). The CDR3 length is 15 residues. Trimming removed 2 bases from V and 5 bases from J; junction bases left unmatched: 6. The CDR3 loop is CASSLRDRGAYGYTF. The CDR3 DNA is TGTGCCAGCAGCTTAAGGGACAGGGGAGCGTATGGCTACACCTTC.

This chain joins TRBV2 and TRBJ1-2; possible D gene TRBD1, 6 bases. The germline V and J ends were trimmed by 4 bases and 4 bases, with 13 bases remaining between them. There are 14 residues in the CDR3. The germline CDR1 and CDR2 sequences are SNHLY and FYNNEI. This chain's CDR3 is CASSVGQGSYGYTF. The CDR3, as DNA: TGTGCCAGCAGTGTAGGTCAGGGGTCCTATGGCTACACCTTC.